This T cell receptor (beta chain) comes out of a study of identical twins. Healthy Caucasians made up all donors. This clonotype was counted between two and nine times. Trimming left V 10 bases short and J 8 bases short, with 14 bases between. The V gene's germline CDR1 is MNHEY and CDR2 SVGAGI. CDR3 length equals 12 residues. In TCRdb, the 5' RACE reads were re-called with MiXCR into one record per CDR3 protein. The sample has about 190,000 distinct CDR3 sequences, roughly 15% seen once. This same sample was also taken into another study, of T cells expressing NK-cell markers. From that report: A few of the donors also had these clonotypes leading their CD3+CD56-NKG2C+ fraction.

The receptor was isolated from a woman between 18 and 29 years old in good health. The genes are TRBV6-5 and TRBJ1-4; perhaps TRBD1 as D (6 bases). The sequenced material came from CD8+ T cells sorted from blood. CDR3 loop: CATQGGNEKLFF. Here the CDR3 DNA reads TGTGCCACACAGGGAGGGAACGAAAAACTGTTTTTT.